This T cell receptor (beta chain) was found in a study of blood T cells in healthy people across ages. Trimming removed 5 bases at V and 5 bases at J, with 15 bases between. The CDR3 is made up of 14 amino acids. Germline V gene sequence: CDR1 SGHTA, CDR2 FQGNSA. A second PCR, run for roughly 7 to 12 cycles, used a sample-barcoded 5' primer plus a J-beta primer mix. TCRdb analysed the 5' RACE reads with MiXCR anew, one entry per CDR3 protein. The sample holds 500,000 to 550,000 distinct CDR3 sequences, under 30% seen once. This clonotype was counted only a few times. These records were also assigned to another study, of T cells of mothers and their children. That study adds: For related and unrelated pairs alike, thymic selection shapes TCR recombination output similarly. Related mother-child pairs shared marginally more repertoire than unrelated pairs, though not significantly.

The sample comprised blood. This TCR was recovered from a boy between 10 and 17 years old in good health. The chain links TRBV7-2 to TRBJ2-5; TRBD1 is a possible D gene (7 bases). This CDR3 reads CASSPRGAGETQYF. In DNA, the CDR3 is TGTGCCAGCAGCCCCAGGGGGGCTGGGGAGACCCAGTACTTC.